Listed below are T cell receptor beta chains from one sample, sequenced in a study of human T cells and chemical hapten exposure. TCRdb itself ran the RACE reads through MiXCR, one entry per CDR3 protein. The sample lists tens of thousands of distinct CDR3 sequences, around 12% seen once, with approximately 2.4% in the top ten. The starting material was whole blood, obtained in connection with sensitization to the hapten diphenylcyclopropenone (DPC). The receptors were sampled from a man aged 25 to 45 with alopecia areata. Some clones in this sample may be carry-over from other donors' samples. Each CDR3 is given with its conserved first and last residue. The D gene is left open where the match is weak. Some rows mark clone size as missing; the rest say once, few, many or name a class of expanded clone.

d_call j_call clone_size v_call cdr3_nt cdr3_aa
NA TRBJ1-6 many TRBV7-3 TGTGCCAGCAGCCTAGGGCGGGATTCACCCCTCCACTTT CASSLGRDSPLHF
NA TRBJ2-1 few TRBV29-1 TGCAGCGTTGAAGATCCCAGGCCCTTTTACAATGAGCAGTTCTTC CSVEDPRPFYNEQFF
TRBD1 TRBJ2-7 NA TRBV2 TGTGCCAGCAGTGTACGACAGGGTTTCTACTTC CASSVRQGFYF
NA TRBJ2-7 NA TRBV19 TGTGCCAGTAGTCTCAGCGGGCCCTACGAGCAGTACTTC CASSLSGPYEQYF
NA TRBJ2-7 many TRBV3-1 TGTGCCAGCAGCCAGTTCACGGGGCCCTACGAGCAGTACTTC CASSQFTGPYEQYF
NA TRBJ2-7 many TRBV18 TGTGCCAGCTCACCACCGGCAGGGGCCTACGAGCAGTACTTC CASSPPAGAYEQYF
NA TRBJ2-7 NA TRBV24-1 TGTGCCACCAGTGGGTGGACCGGCGAGCAGTACTTC CATSGWTGEQYF
NA TRBJ2-5 many TRBV5-4 TGTGCCAGCAGCTTGCGTTACAGGGGGGGAGAGACCCAGTACTTC CASSLRYRGGETQYF
NA TRBJ1-4 many TRBV5-1 TGCGCCAGCAGCCCGGTCGTCGGGGGCCTCGATGAAAAACTGTTTTTT CASSPVVGGLDEKLFF
NA TRBJ1-1 many TRBV3-1 TGTGCCAGCAGCCAAGATCTGTTAGGGATGAACACTGAAGCTTTCTTT CASSQDLLGMNTEAFF
TRBD1 TRBJ1-5 few TRBV7-9 TGTGCCAGCAGCTCCAACACAGGGGGCGGCAATCAGCCCCAGCATTTT CASSSNTGGGNQPQHF
NA TRBJ1-3 NA TRBV4-3 TGCGCCAGCAGCCAAGGGAGGGTTGGAAACACCATATATTTT CASSQGRVGNTIYF
NA TRBJ1-1 many TRBV14 TGTGCCAGCAGCCAAGTAGGGCGCGGCGGCACTGAAGCTTTCTTT CASSQVGRGGTEAFF
TRBD1 TRBJ1-6 many TRBV7-9 TGTGCCAGCAGCTTAGCCCTGGACAGGGCTAATTCACCCCTCCACTTT CASSLALDRANSPLHF
NA TRBJ1-2 many TRBV18 TGTGCCAGCTCAGCCCTGGGCGTCAGATTTACTAACTATGGCTACACCTTC CASSALGVRFTNYGYTF
TRBD1 TRBJ2-7 NA TRBV9 TGTGCCAGCAGCGTAGGGACAGGGAGCTCCTACGAGCAGTACTTC CASSVGTGSSYEQYF
TRBD2 TRBJ2-3 many TRBV5-1 TGCGCCAGCAGCCCCTCCGGGGGGTTCGGGGATACGCAGTATTTT CASSPSGGFGDTQYF
NA TRBJ1-1 many TRBV6-5 TGTGCCAGCAGTTTCCCTAACACTGAAGCTTTCTTT CASSFPNTEAFF
NA TRBJ1-2 few TRBV20-1 TGCAGTGCCCCCAATCCTCCTTATGGCTACACCTTC CSAPNPPYGYTF
NA TRBJ1-1 NA TRBV6-2/TRBV6-3 TGTGCCAGCAGCCCTAGACAGGAGATAGCTGAAGCTTTCTTT CASSPRQEIAEAFF